A single TCR beta chain is shown here with its context. Its specificity is not known. The PCR made use of 60 Vbeta and 13 Jbeta primers. Generated by immunoSEQ multiplex PCR, the TCRdb table keeps only in-frame clones and is missing some. The sample has about 200,000 clones, 82% seen once. The data were taken from a study of cytomegalovirus exposure and HLA in healthy donors. The study's findings and limits: Accurate predictions that matched the HLA-A and HLA-B alleles of most subjects were reportedly made from TCR beta sequences.

The CDR3 totals 16 residues. Trimming stripped 1 base from V and 8 bases from J, with 20 bases between. The V gene's germline CDR1 is SGHTA and CDR2 FQGNSA. The donors, nominally healthy at sampling, likely had unrecorded immune exposures. This chain links TRBV7-2 with TRBJ1-2, with D hard to call. The sequencing input was PBMCs. This clonotype originated in a boy aged 2-15 years in good health and CMV-seronegative. DNA for the CDR3: TGTGCCAGCAGCTTAGGGCCTCGGGAGCGAAAGAGGGGCTACACCTTC. Translated: CASSLGPRERKRGYTF.